These 32 T cell receptor beta chains originate from one sample sequenced in a study of brain T cells in children with intractable seizures. Profiling relied on immunoSEQ multiplex PCR, and the TCRdb table lists in-frame clones only, not all of them. The sample has approximately 330,000 clones; roughly 92% are singletons. Time point here: blood from clinic visit 5 months post-surgery; TSC patient then seizure free. The sequences come from peripheral blood, collected more than 4 months after surgery. The receptors derive from a boy younger than two with tuberous sclerosis and intractable seizures.

Written as DNA, the CDR3 is TGTGCCAGCAGCTTGGACGCTGGGACACCTCTTTTCTATGGCTACACCTTC. Translating it yields CASSLDAGTPLFYGYTF. The chain has TRBV5-6 and TRBJ1-2; maybe TRBD1 (6 bases). The CDR3 runs 17 residues. Germline V CDR1 and CDR2: SGHDT, YYEEEE. Trimming took off 0 bases at V and 4 bases at J, with 19 bases between the two ends. Using reference TRBV5-6 and TRBJ1-2 for the parts outside the CDR3, the full variable domain is DAGVTQSPTHLIKTRGQQVTLRCSPKSGHDTVSWYQQALGQGPQFIFQYYEEEERQRGNFPDRFSGHQFPNYSSELNVNALLLGDSALYLCASSLDAGTPLFYGYTFGSGTRLTVV.

The J gene is TRBJ1-2, the V gene TRBV18; 10 bases fit TRBD1. CDR3 length: 17 residues. Germline lookup yields CDR1 KGHSH and CDR2 LQKENI. The trim removed 3 bases at V and 8 bases at J, leaving 15 bases unmatched. CDR3 nucleotide sequence: TGTGCCAGCTCACCCACCGGGACAGGGGCCCCTTCCGCCGGCTACACCTTC. Encoded protein: CASSPTGTGAPSAGYTF.

This clone occurred once. This sample also contains other DNA sequences that code for the same CDR3. The V and J genes are TRBV4-1 and TRBJ2-3, with a tentative D call TRBD1 (6 bases). V lost 3 bases to trimming and J lost 1 base, with 8 bases between them. The CDR3 extends over 14 amino acids. Germline CDR1 and CDR2: MGHRA and YSYEKL. In DNA form, the CDR3 reads TGCGCCAGCAGCCAGGGGGCGGGCACAGATACGCAGTATTTT. It encodes CASSQGAGTDTQYF.

The J gene is TRBJ2-2, the V gene TRBV20-1; D call uncertain. Germline assignment: CDR1 DFQATT and CDR2 SNEGSKA (reference sequence). This CDR3 contains 11 residues. The V and J ends lost 3 bases and 4 bases respectively, with 3 bases between them. DNA for the CDR3: TGCAGTGCTAGTTCCACCGGGGAGCTGTTTTTT. Amino acids: CSASSTGELFF.

The gene calls are TRBV3-1 (or the pseudogene TRBV3-2) and TRBJ2-7, with 8 bases aligning to TRBD2. Trimming removed 5 bases from V and 0 bases from J; junction bases left unmatched: 6. The germline V gene has CDR1 LGHDT and CDR2 YNNKEL (reference sequence). This CDR3 contains 15 residues. The CDR3 DNA reads as TGTGCCAGCAGCGCTAGCGGGCCAAACTCCTACGAGCAGTACTTC. Its protein is CASSASGPNSYEQYF.

This chain joins TRBV9 and TRBJ2-4, with 8 positions matching TRBD1. The CDR3 has 17 residues. Trimming cost V 0 bases and J 0 bases; bases outside gene matches: 5. Germline V CDR1 and CDR2: SGDLS, YYNGEE. In nucleotides, the CDR3 is TGTGCCAGCAGCGTAGGGACAGGGAAACTAGCCAAAAACATTCAGTACTTC. It codes for CASSVGTGKLAKNIQYF.

The rearrangement uses TRBV27 and TRBJ2-3; 10 nucleotides match TRBD1. V shed 5 bases and J 2 bases; nucleotides not matched to a gene: 7. The V gene's germline CDR1 is MNHEY and CDR2 SMNVEV (reference sequence). This CDR3 region has 16 residues. In nucleotides, the CDR3 is TGTGCCAGCAGTGCGTGGACAGGGGGTAACACAGATACGCAGTATTTT. This gives the protein CASSAWTGGNTDTQYF.

The rearrangement links TRBV30 to TRBJ1-4; D not resolved. This CDR3 has 14 residues. With 0 bases removed from V and 0 bases from J, the gap between germline ends came to 5 bases. The germline V gene has CDR1 GTSNPN and CDR2 SVGIG (reference sequence). In DNA, the CDR3 is TGTGCCTGGAGTGTACTTGCAACTAATGAAAAACTGTTTTTT. Protein sequence: CAWSVLATNEKLFF. Supplemented by reference TRBV30 and TRBJ1-4, the full variable domain reads SQTIHQWPATLVQPVGSPLSLECTVEGTSNPNLYWYRQAAGRGLQLLFYSVGIGQISSEVPQNLSASRPQDRQFILSSKKLLLSDSGFYLCAWSVLATNEKLFFGSGTQLSVL.

The chain carries TRBV12-3 or TRBV12-4 and TRBJ1-2, with D possibly being TRBD1 (6 bases). The CDR3 totals 13 residues. The V end was cut by 5 bases, the J end by 4 bases, with 11 bases between. Here the CDR3 reads CASSKTGLYGYTF. CDR3 DNA sequence: TGTGCCAGCAGTAAGACAGGTCTCTATGGCTACACCTTC.

The chain links TRBV27 to TRBJ2-5; weak D call: TRBD1 (5 bases). Germline-derived CDR1 and CDR2 are MNHEY and SMNVEV (reference sequence). The CDR3 consists of 15 residues. Trimming removed 2 bases from V and 1 base from J, with 11 bases in between. The CDR3 spells CASSLVSGIQETQYF. CDR3 coding DNA: TGTGCCAGCAGTTTAGTGTCAGGGATCCAAGAGACCCAGTACTTC.

The chain links TRBV28 to TRBJ2-1; 8 bases are a match to TRBD1. V was clipped by 5 bases and J by 2 bases; unmatched bases: 11. The CDR3 loop spans 17 amino acids. CDR1 is MDHEN and CDR2 is SYDVKM in the germline V gene. The CDR3 spells CASSREAGGGAYNEQFF. The CDR3 nucleotides read TGTGCCAGCAGTAGGGAGGCAGGGGGCGGTGCCTACAATGAGCAGTTCTTC.

The chain recombines TRBV10-3 with TRBJ1-1; a weak D match, TRBD1 (5 bases). With 3 bases removed from V and 7 bases from J, the gap between germline ends came to 9 bases. Germline values: CDR1 ENHRY, CDR2 SYGVKD. The CDR3 is made up of 12 amino acids. The CDR3 region is CAISDVGDEAFF. Written as DNA, the CDR3 is TGTGCCATCAGTGATGTAGGGGATGAAGCTTTCTTT.

This clone was detected only once. The chain is built from TRBV7-9 and TRBJ1-2; 10 nucleotides line up with TRBD1. The trim removed 5 bases at V and 8 bases at J, leaving 14 bases unmatched. The CDR3 contains 16 residues. Germline V gene sequence: CDR1 SEHNR, CDR2 FQNEAQ (reference sequence). In DNA form, the CDR3 reads TGTGCCAGCAGCCCCGTCCCGGGACAGGGGACGGACGGCTACACCTTC. Translated, it gives CASSPVPGQGTDGYTF.

In DNA, the CDR3 is TGTGCCAGCAGCTCCCGAGACAACCCTGAAGCTTTCTTT. This sequence encodes CASSSRDNPEAFF. The chain combines TRBV3-1 (or the pseudogene TRBV3-2) with TRBJ1-1; D is uncertain. CDR3 size: 13 residues. Germline loops: CDR1 LGHDT, CDR2 YNNKEL (reference sequence). V lost 5 bases to trimming and J lost 6 bases, with 13 bases between them.

This chain links TRBV14 with TRBJ2-7; perhaps D is TRBD1 or TRBD2 (6 bases each). The CDR3 loop spans 14 amino acids. Trimming removed 3 bases from V and 3 bases from J, with 12 bases in between. Germline loops: CDR1 SGHDN, CDR2 FVKESK. CDR3 in amino acids: CASSHKGGDYEQYF. The CDR3 bases are TGTGCCAGCAGCCATAAGGGGGGCGACTACGAGCAGTACTTC.

This chain links TRBV3-1 (or the pseudogene TRBV3-2) with TRBJ2-7, with TRBD2 as a possible D gene (5 bases). Deletions cut 1 base from V and 3 bases from J, with 10 bases between. The CDR3 has 14 residues. Per germline, CDR1 LGHDT and CDR2 YNNKEL (reference sequence). CDR3 sequence: CASSQAGKHYEQYF. Written as DNA, the CDR3 is TGTGCCAGCAGCCAAGCGGGGAAGCACTACGAGCAGTACTTC.

In this sample, this clone turned up once. V and J are TRBV2 and TRBJ1-2; no clear D. Deletions cut 3 bases from V and 4 bases from J, with 9 bases between. Germline V gives CDR1 SNHLY, CDR2 FYNNEI. This CDR3 is built from 13 residues. The CDR3 region has the DNA TGTGCCAGCAGTGAGAGCGTCCTCTATGGCTACACCTTC. This gives the protein CASSESVLYGYTF.

This sequence joins TRBV7-2 and TRBJ1-6; no definite D call. CDR3 length equals 16 residues. Germline assignment: CDR1 SGHTA and CDR2 FQGNSA. V was clipped by 6 bases and J by 0 bases, with 12 bases between them. This CDR3 is CASSQLTSSYNSPLHF. As DNA, the CDR3 is TGTGCCAGCAGTCAGTTGACAAGCTCCTATAATTCACCCCTCCACTTT.

This chain joins TRBV19 and TRBJ1-1; 12 bases align to TRBD1. Trimming removed 5 bases from V and 5 bases from J; junction bases left unmatched: 12. Germline assignment: CDR1 LNHDA and CDR2 SQIVND (reference sequence). The CDR3 consists of 17 residues. In DNA form, the CDR3 reads TGTGCCAGTAGTGACATACCGGGACAGGGGGCTTGGACTGAAGCTTTCTTT. This encodes CASSDIPGQGAWTEAFF.

The chain joins TRBV5-1 to TRBJ1-2, with TRBD1 identical over 8 bases. Per germline, CDR1 SGHRS and CDR2 YFSETQ. CDR3 length: 14 amino acids. Trimming at V came to 2 bases and at J to 8 bases, leaving 8 bases not matched to a gene. The CDR3 sequence is CASSLSQGAWGYTF. CDR3 coding DNA: TGCGCCAGCAGCTTAAGTCAGGGGGCGTGGGGCTACACCTTC.

CDR3 residues: CASSRTGLDPKIYEQYF. The CDR3 DNA reads as TGTGCCAGCAGTCGGACAGGCCTTGATCCGAAAATCTACGAGCAGTACTTC. This rearrangement joins TRBV6-6 to TRBJ2-7; 7 bases agree with TRBD1. CDR3 length: 17 amino acids. Trimming removed 5 bases from V and 3 bases from J; junction bases left unmatched: 16. The V gene's germline CDR1 is MNHNY and CDR2 SVGAGI (reference sequence).

The J gene is TRBJ2-1, the V gene TRBV20-1; D gene ambiguous. The CDR3 sequence is 8 residues long. The germline V and J ends were trimmed by 6 bases and 13 bases, with 7 bases remaining between them. Looked up from germline, CDR1 is DFQATT and CDR2 is SNEGSKA (reference sequence). CDR3 coding DNA: TGCAGTGCCGCCAGCCAGTTCTTC. This gives the protein CSAASQFF.

CDR3 amino acids: CASSLWVAHTDTQYF. As DNA, the CDR3 is TGTGCCAGCAGCTTATGGGTTGCCCACACAGATACGCAGTATTTT. This chain connects TRBV7-9 to TRBJ2-3; D call uncertain. Germline V lookup: CDR1 SEHNR, CDR2 FQNEAQ (reference sequence). CDR3 size: 15 residues. With 2 bases removed from V and 2 bases from J, the gap between germline ends came to 11 bases.

The chain links TRBV25-1 to TRBJ2-5; D gene ambiguous. This CDR3 is built from 15 residues. The germline V gene has CDR1 MGHDK and CDR2 SYGVNS. The V gene lost 2 bases and the J gene lost 10 bases, with 20 bases spanning the gap. CDR3 DNA: TGTGCCAGCAGTGAAGGGCGAGCAGCCCCAGCGAGCCAGTACTTC. Encoded protein: CASSEGRAAPASQYF.

This chain connects TRBV27 to TRBJ1-6, with D uncertain. V dropped 5 bases and J dropped 9 bases, with 20 bases sitting between them. The germline CDR1 and CDR2 sequences are MNHEY and SMNVEV (reference sequence). The CDR3 spans 16 residues. CDR3 sequence reads: CASSPQAALGFSPLHF. In DNA form, the CDR3 reads TGTGCCAGCAGTCCCCAAGCGGCCCTAGGTTTTTCACCCCTCCACTTT.

This chain joins TRBV5-4 and TRBJ2-1; D is undetermined. Germline CDR1 and CDR2: SGHNT and YYREEE (reference sequence). V was pared by 4 bases and J by 7 bases, with 9 bases between. The CDR3 is made up of 12 amino acids. CDR3 amino acids: CASSATGNEQFF. The DNA for the CDR3 is TGTGCCAGCAGCGCGACTGGGAATGAGCAGTTCTTC.

The chain is built from TRBV7-3 and TRBJ2-2, with D uncertain. With 5 bases removed from V and 2 bases from J, the gap between germline ends came to 12 bases. The germline V gene has CDR1 SGHTA and CDR2 FQGTGA. The CDR3 consists of 15 residues. In nucleotides, the CDR3 is TGTGCCAGCAGCCCAAGTAACACTAACACCGGGGAGCTGTTTTTT. It is translated as CASSPSNTNTGELFF.

The gene calls are TRBV19 and TRBJ2-4, with TRBD2 matching 13 bases. Germline V gives CDR1 LNHDA, CDR2 SQIVND (reference sequence). The length of the CDR3 is 19 residues. V dropped 6 bases and J dropped 1; count of bases not matched to a gene: 12. The CDR3 protein is CASRQSGLAGPSAKNIQYF. The DNA for the CDR3 is TGTGCCAGTAGGCAATCGGGACTAGCGGGGCCTTCCGCCAAAAACATTCAGTACTTC.

This chain connects TRBV18 to TRBJ2-2, with D tentatively TRBD1 (6 bases). The germline V gene encodes CDR1 KGHSH and CDR2 LQKENI. Trimming shortened V by 0 bases and J by 4 bases, and 18 bases separated the two germline ends. The CDR3 runs to 18 residues. As DNA, the CDR3 is TGTGCCAGCTCACCACCTTTCTCACAGGGCGGCTTCACCGGGGAGCTGTTTTTT. It yields the protein CASSPPFSQGGFTGELFF.

The V and J genes are TRBV7-9 and TRBJ2-7; 9 nucleotides align to TRBD1. There are 15 residues in the CDR3. V lost 5 bases and J lost 2; bases outside the gene matches: 7. Germline V gives CDR1 SEHNR, CDR2 FQNEAQ (reference sequence). CDR3 nucleotides: TGTGCCAGCAGCCCACACGGGACAGGGACCTACGAGCAGTACTTC. This codes for CASSPHGTGTYEQYF.

The chain couples TRBV11-2 to TRBJ1-3; no definite D call. V lost 5 bases and J lost 7, with 24 bases in between. Looked up from germline, CDR1 is SGHAT and CDR2 is FQNNGV. The CDR3 sequence is 17 residues long. DNA of the CDR3: TGTGCCAGCAGCCTAGGAAAGAGGAGGGAGGCAACTAACACCATATATTTT. Its protein is CASSLGKRREATNTIYF.

The chain recombines TRBV3-1 (or the pseudogene TRBV3-2) with TRBJ2-2; a possible D gene is TRBD1 (6 bases). This CDR3 spans 17 amino acids. Germline CDR1 and CDR2: LGHDT and YNNKEL (reference sequence). V gave up 1 base and J gave up 1 base, with 13 bases separating them. CDR3 DNA sequence: TGTGCCAGCAGCCAAGGCCTGGGACATCTGAACACCGGGGAGCTGTTTTTT. Amino acid sequence: CASSQGLGHLNTGELFF.